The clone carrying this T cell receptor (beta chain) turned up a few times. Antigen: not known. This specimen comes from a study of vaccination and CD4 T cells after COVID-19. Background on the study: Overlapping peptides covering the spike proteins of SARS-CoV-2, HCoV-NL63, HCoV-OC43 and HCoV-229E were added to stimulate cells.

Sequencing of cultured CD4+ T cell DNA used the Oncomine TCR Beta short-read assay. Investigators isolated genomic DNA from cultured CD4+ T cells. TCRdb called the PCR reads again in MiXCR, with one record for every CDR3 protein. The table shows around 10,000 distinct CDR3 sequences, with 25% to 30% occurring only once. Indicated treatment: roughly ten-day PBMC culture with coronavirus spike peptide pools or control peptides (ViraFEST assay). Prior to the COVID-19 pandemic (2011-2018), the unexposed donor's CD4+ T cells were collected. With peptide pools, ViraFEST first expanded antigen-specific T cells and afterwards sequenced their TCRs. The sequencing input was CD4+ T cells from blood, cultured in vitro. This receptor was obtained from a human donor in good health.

DNA of the CDR3: TGTGCCACCAGCCTTACTGCAACTAATGAAAAACTGTTTTTT. It translates to CATSLTATNEKLFF. J is TRBJ1-4 and V is TRBV15; D remains ambiguous. V was pared by 5 bases and J by 0 bases, with 7 bases between. The germline V gene encodes CDR1 LNHNV and CDR2 YYDKDF (reference sequence). The CDR3 totals 14 residues. The whole variable domain, filled in from reference TRBV15 and TRBJ1-4, reads DAMVIQNPRYQVTQFGKPVTLSCSQTLNHNVMYWYQQKSSQAPKLLFHYYDKDFNNEADTPDNFQSRRPNTSFCFLDIRSPGLGDTAMYLCATSLTATNEKLFFGSGTQLSVL.